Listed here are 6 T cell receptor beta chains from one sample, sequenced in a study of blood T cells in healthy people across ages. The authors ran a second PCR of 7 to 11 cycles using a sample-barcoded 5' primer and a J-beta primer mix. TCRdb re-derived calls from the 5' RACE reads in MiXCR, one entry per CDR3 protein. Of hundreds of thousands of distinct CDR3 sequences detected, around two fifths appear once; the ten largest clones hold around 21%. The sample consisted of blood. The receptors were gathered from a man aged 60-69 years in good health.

For the CDR3, the DNA is TGTGCCAGCAGTTTATTCCCTAAGGCCTCTACCACCTACAATGAGCAGTTCTTC. Translated, it gives CASSLFPKASTTYNEQFF. The rearrangement joins TRBV12-3 or TRBV12-4 to TRBJ2-1; no definite D call. V shed 2 bases and J shed 2 bases, with 19 bases lying between them. The CDR3 covers 18 residues.

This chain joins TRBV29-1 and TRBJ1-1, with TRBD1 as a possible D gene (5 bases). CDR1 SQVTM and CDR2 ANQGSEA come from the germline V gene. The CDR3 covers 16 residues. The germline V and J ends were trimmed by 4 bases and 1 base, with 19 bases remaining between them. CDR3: CSVGGVTGRTNTEAFF. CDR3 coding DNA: TGCAGCGTTGGGGGCGTCACGGGACGTACGAACACTGAAGCTTTCTTT.

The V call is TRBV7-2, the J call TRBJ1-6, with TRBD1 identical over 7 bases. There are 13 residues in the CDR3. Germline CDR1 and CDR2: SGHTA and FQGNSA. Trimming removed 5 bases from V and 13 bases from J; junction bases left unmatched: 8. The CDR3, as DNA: TGTGCCAGCAGCCCGATGACAGGGAGGCCCCTCCACTTT. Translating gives CASSPMTGRPLHF. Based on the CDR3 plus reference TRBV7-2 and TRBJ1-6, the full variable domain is GAGVSQSPSNKVTEKGKDVELRCDPISGHTALYWYRQSLGQGLEFLIYFQGNSAPDKSGLPSDRFSAERTGGSVSTLTIQRTQQEDSAVYLCASSPMTGRPLHFGNGTRLTVT.

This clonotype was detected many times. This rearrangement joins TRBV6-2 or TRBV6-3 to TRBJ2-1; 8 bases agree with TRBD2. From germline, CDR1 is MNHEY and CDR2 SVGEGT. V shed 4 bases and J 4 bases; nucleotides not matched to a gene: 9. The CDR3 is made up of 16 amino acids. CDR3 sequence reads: CASSSHRGGAYNEQFF. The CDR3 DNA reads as TGTGCCAGCAGTTCCCACCGGGGGGGGGCGTACAATGAGCAGTTCTTC.

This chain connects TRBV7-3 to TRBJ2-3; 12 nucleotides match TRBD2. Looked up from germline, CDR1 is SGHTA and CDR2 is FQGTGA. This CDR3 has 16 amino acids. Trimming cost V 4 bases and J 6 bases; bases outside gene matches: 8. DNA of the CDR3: TGTGCCAGCAGCTCGACTAGCGGGGGACAAGGTGATACGCAGTATTTT. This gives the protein CASSSTSGGQGDTQYF.

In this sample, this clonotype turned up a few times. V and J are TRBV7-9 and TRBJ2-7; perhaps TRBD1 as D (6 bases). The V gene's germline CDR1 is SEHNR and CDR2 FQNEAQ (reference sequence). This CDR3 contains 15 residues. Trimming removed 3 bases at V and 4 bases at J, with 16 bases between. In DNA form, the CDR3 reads TGTGCCAGCAGCTTTGGTAGGACAGCCACTTACGAGCAGTACTTC. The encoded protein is CASSFGRTATYEQYF.